The 17 T cell receptor beta chains presented below share a single source sample, sequenced in a study of cytomegalovirus exposure and HLA in healthy donors. 13 Jbeta primers and 60 Vbeta primers were used for the PCR. Using immunoSEQ multiplex PCR, the repertoire was profiled, and TCRdb retains in-frame clones only, with some absent. Here the sample spans fewer than 120,000 clones, around 80% being singletons. The source material was PBMCs. The receptors were gathered from a woman aged 55 to 70 in good health and CMV-seropositive.

The chain uses TRBV7-6 and TRBJ2-7; 7 nucleotides match TRBD1. Germline V lookup: CDR1 SGHVS, CDR2 FNYEAQ. J gave up 0 bases and V 6 bases, and 8 bases lay outside the gene matches. This CDR3 has 15 amino acids. The CDR3 loop reads CASRARQGPSYEQYF. The CDR3, as DNA: TGTGCCAGCAGAGCCCGACAGGGCCCCTCCTACGAGCAGTACTTC.

The chain recombines TRBV5-4 with TRBJ2-5; D is possibly TRBD1 (7 bases). This CDR3 has 13 residues. CDR1 and CDR2 from the germline V gene are SGHNT and YYREEE (reference sequence). Trimming stripped 3 bases from V and 5 bases from J, with 11 bases between. CDR3 amino acids: CASSSSGGETQYF. The CDR3 DNA reads as TGTGCCAGCAGCTCCTCAGGGGGGGAGACCCAGTACTTC.

V usage is TRBV15 and J usage is TRBJ1-1, with 8 bases aligning to TRBD1. CDR1 LNHNV and CDR2 YYDKDF come from the germline V gene (reference sequence). CDR3 length: 16 amino acids. The V gene end was trimmed by 4 bases and the J gene end by 2 bases; junction bases not matched to a gene: 9. CDR3 region: CATSINGDRRNTEAFF. The CDR3 DNA reads as TGTGCCACCAGCATAAATGGGGACAGGAGAAACACTGAAGCTTTCTTT.

This clone was picked up a small number of times. The V and J genes are TRBV5-1 and TRBJ1-2, with D tentatively TRBD1 (6 bases). From germline, CDR1 is SGHRS and CDR2 YFSETQ. The length of the CDR3 is 15 residues. V was cut by 3 bases and J by 4 bases, with 16 bases left in between. The CDR3 DNA is TGCGCCAGCAGCTCACCATCAGGGGTTTTCTATGGCTACACCTTC. Translated: CASSSPSGVFYGYTF.

This chain joins TRBV30 and TRBJ1-3; maybe TRBD1 (5 bases). V dropped 5 bases and J dropped 2 bases, with 10 bases sitting between them. The CDR3 consists of 13 residues. Germline V lookup: CDR1 GTSNPN, CDR2 SVGIG (reference sequence). This CDR3 reads CAWGSGAGNTIYF. The CDR3 DNA reads TGTGCCTGGGGGTCGGGGGCTGGAAACACCATATATTTT.

The rearrangement links TRBV28 to TRBJ1-6; 7 bases align to TRBD1. This CDR3 has 18 amino acids. CDR1 MDHEN and CDR2 SYDVKM come from the germline V gene. The junction had 10 bases not matched to a gene; V was cut back by 2 bases and J by 3 bases. The CDR3 coding sequence is TGTGCCAGCAGTTTAAGCGTACAGGGGTCCAACTATAATTCACCCCTCCACTTT. It codes for CASSLSVQGSNYNSPLHF.

V usage is TRBV7-3 and J usage is TRBJ2-1; D ambiguous. V gave up 5 bases and J gave up 9 bases, with 11 bases separating them. Germline assignment: CDR1 SGHTA and CDR2 FQGTGA. This CDR3 comprises 12 residues. The CDR3 is CASSTLDIEQFF. For the CDR3, the DNA is TGTGCCAGCAGCACCCTAGATATTGAGCAGTTCTTC.

The chain recombines TRBV5-6 with TRBJ2-1, with D perhaps matching TRBD2 (5 bases). From germline, CDR1 is SGHDT and CDR2 YYEEEE. The CDR3 contains 11 residues. V was trimmed by 3 bases and J by 10 bases, leaving 8 bases between them. The CDR3 region is CASSYSEEQFF. DNA of the CDR3: TGTGCCAGCAGCTATAGCGAGGAGCAGTTCTTC.

The chain links TRBV7-7 to TRBJ2-1; D not certain. Trimming shortened V by 4 bases and J by 6 bases, and 10 bases separated the two germline ends. CDR3 length: 13 amino acids. Germline assignment: CDR1 SSHAT and CDR2 FNYEAQ (reference sequence). The CDR3: CASSSSPSNEQFF. CDR3 DNA: TGTGCCAGCAGCTCGTCTCCCTCCAATGAGCAGTTCTTC. The variable domain in full, completed from reference TRBV7-7 and TRBJ2-1, reads GAGVSQSPRYKVTKRGQDVTLRCDPISSHATLYWYQQALGQGPEFLTYFNYEAQPDKSGLPSDRFSAERPEGSISTLTIQRTEQRDSAMYRCASSSSPSNEQFFGPGTRLTVL.

About this clone: One end of the junction fails to match germline, which may point to a read error. The J gene is TRBJ2-7, the V gene TRBV7-9; D is perhaps TRBD1 (7 bases). The CDR3 sequence is 13 residues long. The V gene's germline CDR1 is SEHNR and CDR2 FQNEAQ (reference sequence). This CDR3 is CSSSSGGFYEQYF. In DNA, the CDR3 is TGTTCCAGCAGCTCAGGGGGGTTCTACGAGCAGTACTTC.

V is TRBV28 and J is TRBJ1-5; 7 bases line up with TRBD1. Germline CDR1 reads MDHEN; CDR2 reads SYDVKM. This CDR3 contains 15 residues. J lost 11 bases, V lost 7 bases, and 17 bases had no gene match. CDR3 residues: CASIGSRGVIWTQHF. The DNA of the CDR3 is TGTGCCAGCATTGGTTCCAGGGGGGTTATTTGGACCCAGCATTTT.

The V gene is TRBV19, the J gene TRBJ2-5, with a tentative D call TRBD2 (6 bases). CDR3 length: 15 residues. Germline V CDR1 and CDR2: LNHDA, SQIVND (reference sequence). The V and J ends lost 1 base and 5 bases respectively, with 14 bases between them. In DNA, the CDR3 is TGTGCCAGTAGTATAGGTACTGCGGGAAGGGAGACCCAGTACTTC. This translates into CASSIGTAGRETQYF. Together with reference TRBV19 and TRBJ2-5, the CDR3 gives the full variable domain: DGGITQSPKYLFRKEGQNVTLSCEQNLNHDAMYWYRQDPGQGLRLIYYSQIVNDFQKGDIAEGYSVSREKKESFPLTVTSAQKNPTAFYLCASSIGTAGRETQYFGPGTRLLVL.

V gene TRBV30 combines with J gene TRBJ2-1; D uncertain. Germline V gene data show CDR1 as GTSNPN and CDR2 as SVGIG (reference sequence). The CDR3 length is 13 residues. V shed 3 bases and J shed 9 bases, with 15 bases lying between them. The CDR3 sequence: CAWREPRHGEQFF. CDR3 in DNA: TGTGCCTGGAGGGAACCGAGGCATGGTGAGCAGTTCTTC.

This clone was seen just once. The CDR3 bases are TGTGCCAGCAGCTCGGCCCTAGTACAGGGGCAGTACTTC. Translating gives CASSSALVQGQYF. This sequence joins TRBV5-4 and TRBJ2-7, with a possible D match to TRBD1 (6 bases). V lost 3 bases to trimming and J lost 9 bases, with 16 bases between them. The CDR3 totals 13 residues. The germline CDR1 and CDR2 sequences are SGHNT and YYREEE (reference sequence).

The J gene is TRBJ2-7, the V gene TRBV10-3, with 9 bases aligning to TRBD1. J lost 4 bases, V lost 8 bases, and 12 bases had no gene match. Germline CDR1 is ENHRY and CDR2 is SYGVKD. This CDR3 has 15 residues. CDR3 coding DNA: TGTGCCATCGCTTTCGGGACAGGGAAGGGGTACGAGCAGTACTTC. Its protein product is CAIAFGTGKGYEQYF.

V gene TRBV5-1 combines with J gene TRBJ2-5; D is uncertain. The J call is doubtful: the DNA matches TRBJ2-7 better. Germline V gene data show CDR1 as SGHRS and CDR2 as YFSETQ. The CDR3 spans 15 residues. The CDR3 region is CASSLTARISYEQYF. In DNA, the CDR3 is TGCGCCAGCAGCTTGACAGCCAGAATATCCTACGAGCAGTACTTC.

This clone was counted a few times. The chain carries TRBV11-2 and TRBJ2-1, with TRBD1 as a possible D gene (5 bases). This CDR3 comprises 15 residues. The V gene lost 3 bases and the J gene lost 0 bases, with 9 bases spanning the gap. Per germline, CDR1 SGHAT and CDR2 FQNNGV. CDR3 sequence (DNA): TGTGCCAGCAGCTTTCGTAGGGGCTCCTACAATGAGCAGTTCTTC. This codes for CASSFRRGSYNEQFF.